These 30 T cell receptor beta chains came from one sample sequenced in a study of CD8+ T cells in alopecia areata. Isolated RNA was reverse transcribed into cDNA used as the sequencing template. The table came from immunoSEQ multiplex PCR; TCRdb's copy has only in-frame clones and leaves some out. The profile shows fewer than 200,000 clones, 59% of them singletons. The sequencing here drew on CD4+ T cells sorted from blood, taken at week 0. The receptors come from a human donor with alopecia areata.

The chain links TRBV5-1 to TRBJ2-3; TRBD2 might be the D (7 bases). Trimming took off 4 bases at V and 1 base at J, with 13 bases between the two ends. This CDR3 comprises 15 residues. Germline loops: CDR1 SGHRS, CDR2 YFSETQ. CDR3 sequence (DNA): TGCGCCAGCAGCCTCCGGGGGGCGGGCACAGATACGCAGTATTTT. It encodes CASSLRGAGTDTQYF.

This chain links TRBV5-6 with TRBJ1-2; tentatively, D is TRBD1 (5 bases). V lost 2 bases, J lost 7 bases, and 6 bases lay in between. This CDR3 spans 11 amino acids. The germline V gene has CDR1 SGHDT and CDR2 YYEEEE. DNA of the CDR3: TGTGCCAGCAGCTTCCAGGGTGGCTACACCTTC. Protein sequence: CASSFQGGYTF.

The chain has TRBV5-1 and TRBJ2-6; 9 bases line up with TRBD2. Trimming cost V 0 bases and J 0 bases; bases outside gene matches: 7. Germline V gene data show CDR1 as SGHRS and CDR2 as YFSETQ. The length of the CDR3 is 19 residues. CDR3 bases: TGCGCCAGCAGCTTGGTCAAAGCGGGGGGCGTCTCTGGGGCCAACGTCCTGACTTTC. This gives the protein CASSLVKAGGVSGANVLTF.

The genes are TRBV11-2 and TRBJ1-2; D may be TRBD1 (5 bases). Germline V CDR1 and CDR2: SGHAT, FQNNGV. This CDR3 comprises 13 residues. V was shortened by 1 base and J by 8 bases, with 11 bases between the two germline ends. Written as DNA, the CDR3 is TGTGCCAGCAGCTTAGCCAGGGATCGGGGCTACACCTTC. It specifies CASSLARDRGYTF.

This clone was counted ten times or more. V and J are TRBV5-1 and TRBJ1-6; D is possibly TRBD1 (6 bases). CDR3 length: 15 amino acids. Germline V gene data show CDR1 as SGHRS and CDR2 as YFSETQ. Trimming removed 3 bases from V and 9 bases from J, with 16 bases in between. The CDR3 DNA reads TGCGCCAGCAGCTCCCTCCAAGGAGGGGGTTCACCCCTCCACTTT. The encoded protein is CASSSLQGGGSPLHF.

This chain links TRBV15 with TRBJ1-2; D is perhaps TRBD1 (6 bases). V was clipped by 5 bases and J by 8 bases, with 12 bases between them. Germline V gene lookup returns CDR1 LNHNV and CDR2 YYDKDF (reference sequence). The CDR3 consists of 12 residues. The CDR3 sequence: CATSAGAGGYTF. CDR3 nucleotides: TGTGCCACCAGCGCAGGGGCTGGCGGCTACACCTTC.

The chain recombines TRBV2 with TRBJ2-3; D uncertain. The CDR3 is 13 residues long. The V gene lost 6 bases and the J gene lost 4 bases, with 11 bases spanning the gap. Germline V gene lookup returns CDR1 SNHLY and CDR2 FYNNEI. The CDR3 loop reads CASRSDLPDTQYF. The CDR3 region has the DNA TGTGCCAGCAGGTCGGACCTCCCAGATACGCAGTATTTT.

The J gene is TRBJ2-7, the V gene TRBV29-1; D unclear. In germline, CDR1 is SQVTM, CDR2 ANQGSEA. V gave up 4 bases and J gave up 0 bases, with 13 bases separating them. This CDR3 comprises 14 residues. The CDR3 DNA is TGCAGCGTTGGTGGGATCCTGAGCTCCTACGAGCAGTACTTC. Its protein product is CSVGGILSSYEQYF.

The V call is TRBV5-1, the J call TRBJ2-5; 12 bases line up with TRBD2. The CDR3 consists of 16 residues. The V gene end was trimmed by 6 bases and the J gene end by 4 bases; junction bases not matched to a gene: 10. Germline values: CDR1 SGHRS, CDR2 YFSETQ. CDR3 sequence reads: CASKNLGLAGRETQYF. The CDR3 nucleotides are TGCGCCAGCAAGAATCTCGGACTAGCGGGGAGAGAGACCCAGTACTTC.

The chain carries TRBV30 and TRBJ1-2, with a tentative D call TRBD1 (5 bases). This CDR3 spans 13 amino acids. CDR1 GTSNPN and CDR2 SVGIG come from the germline V gene (reference sequence). V was shortened by 4 bases and J by 7 bases, with 16 bases between the two germline ends. CDR3 amino acids: CAWTAGRVIGYTF. The CDR3 DNA is TGTGCCTGGACCGCGGGCAGGGTTATTGGCTACACCTTC.

This chain joins TRBV7-9 and TRBJ2-6, with D perhaps TRBD1 or TRBD2 (5 bases each). This CDR3 spans 16 amino acids. With 1 base removed from V and 4 bases from J, the gap between germline ends came to 11 bases. Germline V lookup: CDR1 SEHNR, CDR2 FQNEAQ (reference sequence). The CDR3 loop reads CASSLGSGTGANVLTF. As DNA, the CDR3 is TGTGCCAGCAGCTTAGGATCAGGGACCGGGGCCAACGTCCTGACTTTC.

The chain joins TRBV4-2 to TRBJ1-4; the D is unclear. Looked up from germline, CDR1 is LGHNA and CDR2 is YNFKEQ. The CDR3 length is 16 residues. V was clipped by 0 bases and J by 5 bases, with 13 bases between them. The CDR3 reads CASSQEQNPRNEKLFF. CDR3 bases: TGTGCCAGCAGCCAAGAGCAGAACCCTAGGAATGAAAAACTGTTTTTT.

This chain connects TRBV6-5 to TRBJ2-7; 8 nucleotides line up with TRBD2. The CDR3 is 13 residues long. Germline V CDR1 and CDR2: MNHEY, SVGAGI. CDR3 region: CAAAGGRTYEQYF. The CDR3 DNA is TGTGCGGCGGCTGGCGGGAGGACCTACGAGCAGTACTTC.

The chain combines TRBV5-1 with TRBJ1-1; D uncertain. The CDR3 covers 14 residues. Per the germline V gene, CDR1 is SGHRS and CDR2 is YFSETQ. The V end was cut by 1 base, the J end by 5 bases, with 12 bases between. CDR3 residues: CASSLSGGRTEAFF. The CDR3 DNA sequence: TGCGCCAGCAGCTTGTCCGGCGGAAGGACTGAAGCTTTCTTT.

This clone was found a few times. For the CDR3, the DNA is TGCGCCAGCAGCCAAGGTTCCCTTCTTGGGACAGGGAATCAGCCCCAGCATTTT. Translated: CASSQGSLLGTGNQPQHF. The chain has TRBV4-1 and TRBJ1-5; TRBD1 agrees at 9 bases. Germline V gives CDR1 MGHRA, CDR2 YSYEKL. The trim removed 1 base at V and 4 bases at J, leaving 11 bases unmatched. CDR3 size: 18 residues.

V gene TRBV30 combines with J gene TRBJ2-7; D possibly corresponds to TRBD2 (5 bases). CDR3 length: 11 residues. Germline V gene lookup returns CDR1 GTSNPN and CDR2 SVGIG (reference sequence). The V end lost 4 bases, the J end lost 3 bases, and 7 bases lay between the germline ends. The CDR3 reads CAWIRGYEQYF. Written as DNA, the CDR3 is TGTGCCTGGATACGGGGCTACGAGCAGTACTTC.

J is TRBJ1-2 and V is TRBV30; D not resolved. Per germline, CDR1 GTSNPN and CDR2 SVGIG (reference sequence). The ends were cut back, 4 bases at V and 2 bases at J, with 11 bases in the middle. The CDR3 totals 13 residues. The CDR3 is CAWTGGMNYGYTF. In DNA, the CDR3 is TGTGCCTGGACTGGAGGGATGAACTATGGCTACACCTTC.

This clone was seen a few times. V usage is TRBV30 and J usage is TRBJ1-2; 7 bases map to TRBD1. There are 11 residues in the CDR3. The V and J ends lost 4 bases and 8 bases, in that order; junction bases with no gene match: 4. Germline V gene sequence: CDR1 GTSNPN, CDR2 SVGIG (reference sequence). CDR3 in amino acids: CAWTKQGGYTF. The CDR3 nucleotides read TGTGCCTGGACGAAACAGGGGGGCTACACCTTC.

The V and J genes are TRBV14 and TRBJ1-4, with D possibly being TRBD1 (5 bases). Trimming stripped 4 bases from V and 4 bases from J, with 13 bases between. Germline CDR1 reads SGHDN; CDR2 reads FVKESK. The CDR3 extends over 15 amino acids. As DNA, the CDR3 is TGTGCCAGCAGCCCTATAGACAGAAATAATGAAAAACTGTTTTTT. Protein product: CASSPIDRNNEKLFF.

The chain employs TRBV5-1 and TRBJ1-2, with a tentative D call TRBD1 (6 bases). This CDR3 region has 14 residues. Trimming cost V 4 bases and J 2 bases, with 12 bases left between them. CDR1 SGHRS and CDR2 YFSETQ come from the germline V gene. The CDR3 reads CASSPSQGNYGYTF. CDR3 DNA sequence: TGCGCCAGCAGCCCCTCACAGGGAAACTATGGCTACACCTTC. Full variable domain (remainder filled in from reference TRBV5-1 and TRBJ1-2): KAGVTQTPRYLIKTRGQQVTLSCSPISGHRSVSWYQQTPGQGLQFLFEYFSETQRNKGNFPGRFSGRQFSNSRSEMNVSTLELGDSALYLCASSPSQGNYGYTFGSGTRLTVV.

The chain uses TRBV7-9 and TRBJ2-4; 10 positions match TRBD1. V gave up 3 bases and J gave up 7 bases; unmatched junction bases: 6. Per the germline V gene, CDR1 is SEHNR and CDR2 is FQNEAQ (reference sequence). The length of the CDR3 is 15 residues. The CDR3 loop is CASSLRDRGVNIQYF. In nucleotides, the CDR3 is TGTGCCAGCAGCTTGAGGGACAGGGGTGTTAACATTCAGTACTTC.

The chain has TRBV5-1 and TRBJ2-3; TRBD2 is a possible D gene (6 bases). This CDR3 is 15 amino acids long. V was trimmed by 3 bases and J by 0 bases, leaving 11 bases between them. The germline V gene has CDR1 SGHRS and CDR2 YFSETQ. The CDR3 sequence is CASSSTGDSTDTQYF. For the CDR3, the DNA is TGCGCCAGCAGCTCTACGGGGGATAGCACAGATACGCAGTATTTT.

V usage is TRBV29-1 and J usage is TRBJ2-1; 11 bases line up with TRBD1. Germline CDR1 SQVTM, CDR2 ANQGSEA. V shed 3 bases and J 8 bases; nucleotides not matched to a gene: 6. The CDR3 loop spans 14 amino acids. The CDR3 region has the DNA TGCAGCGTTGAGATCGGGACAGGGGGTGATGAGCAGTTCTTC. As protein: CSVEIGTGGDEQFF.

The chain is built from TRBV6-5 and TRBJ1-1; 9 positions match TRBD1. CDR1 MNHEY and CDR2 SVGAGI come from the germline V gene. V was pared by 8 bases and J by 3 bases, with 10 bases of the junction left unmatched. The CDR3 length is 15 residues. CDR3 sequence reads: CASYQMGQGHTEAFF. The DNA of the CDR3 is TGTGCCAGCTACCAGATGGGACAGGGTCACACTGAAGCTTTCTTT.

The chain combines TRBV4-1 with TRBJ1-1; D remains ambiguous. V was cut by 3 bases and J by 1 base, with 9 bases left in between. Germline assignment: CDR1 MGHRA and CDR2 YSYEKL. This CDR3 region has 14 residues. In DNA form, the CDR3 reads TGCGCCAGCAGCCAGGGAACCTGGAACACTGAAGCTTTCTTT. Translation: CASSQGTWNTEAFF.

The chain has TRBV2 and TRBJ2-3; TRBD1 agrees at 7 bases. Per the germline V gene, CDR1 is SNHLY and CDR2 is FYNNEI. V was clipped by 7 bases and J by 4 bases; unmatched bases: 8. The length of the CDR3 is 14 residues. CDR3 sequence: CASNADRVADTQYF. CDR3 bases: TGTGCCAGCAATGCCGACAGGGTGGCAGATACGCAGTATTTT.

V and J are TRBV7-3 and TRBJ2-7; the D is unclear. CDR1 is SGHTA, CDR2 FQGTGA, per germline. The germline V and J ends were trimmed by 6 bases and 3 bases, with 12 bases remaining between them. There are 13 residues in the CDR3. CDR3 amino acids: CASSDGGRYEQYF. The CDR3 region has the DNA TGTGCCAGCAGTGACGGTGGTCGCTACGAGCAGTACTTC.

The chain joins TRBV1 to TRBJ2-1; the table's D gene call, TRBD2, was not cross checked with the DNA. TRBV1 is a pseudogene locus. This CDR3 region has 17 residues. In nucleotides, the CDR3 is TGCACCAGCAGTCCCACCCCCGGGACTAGCGGGGGCGATGAGCAGTTCTTC. Translation gives CTSSPTPGTSGGDEQFF.

This clone showed up just once. This chain links TRBV18 with TRBJ1-2; no reliable D call. This CDR3 region has 14 residues. With 3 bases removed from V and 7 bases from J, the gap between germline ends came to 15 bases. Germline V gene sequence: CDR1 KGHSH, CDR2 LQKENI. In nucleotides, the CDR3 is TGTGCCAGCTCACCGCAAGGCCCTGGTTCTGGCTACACCTTC. Translation: CASSPQGPGSGYTF. Supplemented by reference TRBV18 and TRBJ1-2, the full variable domain reads NAGVMQNPRHLVRRRGQEARLRCSPMKGHSHVYWYRQLPEEGLKFMVYLQKENIIDESGMPKERFSAEFPKEGPSILRIQQVVRGDSAAYFCASSPQGPGSGYTFGSGTRLTVV.

A remark on this clone: The junction differs from germline at one of its ends, possibly a read error. The J gene is TRBJ2-5, the V gene TRBV7-9; 8 bases match TRBD2. In germline, CDR1 is SEHNR, CDR2 FQNEAQ (reference sequence). The CDR3 sequence is 11 residues long. Here the CDR3 reads CASSISGETNF. The DNA for the CDR3 is TGTGCCAGCAGCATTAGCGGGGAGACTAACTTC.